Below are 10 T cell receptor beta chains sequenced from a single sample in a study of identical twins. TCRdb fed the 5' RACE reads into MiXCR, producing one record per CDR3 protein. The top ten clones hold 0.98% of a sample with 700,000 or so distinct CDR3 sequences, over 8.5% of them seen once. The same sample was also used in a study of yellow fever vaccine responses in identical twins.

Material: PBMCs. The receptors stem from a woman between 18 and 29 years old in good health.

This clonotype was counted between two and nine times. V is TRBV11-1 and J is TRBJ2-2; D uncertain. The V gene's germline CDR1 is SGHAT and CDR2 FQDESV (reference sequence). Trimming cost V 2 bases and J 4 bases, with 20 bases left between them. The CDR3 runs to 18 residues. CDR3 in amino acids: CASSLSLLEAFGTGELFF. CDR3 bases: TGTGCCAGCAGCTTATCACTTCTTGAGGCTTTCGGCACCGGGGAGCTGTTTTTT.

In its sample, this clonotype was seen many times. CDR3 in DNA: TGTGCCAGCAGCGGAGGCTCGACAGGGAGCTACGAGCAGTACTTC. Translated, it gives CASSGGSTGSYEQYF. This sequence joins TRBV7-9 and TRBJ2-7, with 7 positions matching TRBD1. The CDR3 spans 15 residues. Trimming cost V 5 bases and J 3 bases; bases outside gene matches: 10. Germline V lookup: CDR1 SEHNR, CDR2 FQNEAQ (reference sequence).

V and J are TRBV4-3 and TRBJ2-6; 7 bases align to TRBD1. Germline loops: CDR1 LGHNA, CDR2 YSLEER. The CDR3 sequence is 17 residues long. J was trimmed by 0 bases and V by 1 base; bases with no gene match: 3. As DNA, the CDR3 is TGCGCCAGCAGCCAAGGGGACAGTTTCTCTGGGGCCAACGTCCTGACTTTC. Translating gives CASSQGDSFSGANVLTF.

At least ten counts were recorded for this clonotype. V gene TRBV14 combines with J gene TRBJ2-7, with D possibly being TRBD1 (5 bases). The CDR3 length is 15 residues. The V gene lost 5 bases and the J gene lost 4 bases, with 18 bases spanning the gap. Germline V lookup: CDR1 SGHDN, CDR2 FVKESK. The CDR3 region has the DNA TGTGCCAGCAGCGGGAAATATGACAGTGGGTACGAGCAGTACTTC. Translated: CASSGKYDSGYEQYF.

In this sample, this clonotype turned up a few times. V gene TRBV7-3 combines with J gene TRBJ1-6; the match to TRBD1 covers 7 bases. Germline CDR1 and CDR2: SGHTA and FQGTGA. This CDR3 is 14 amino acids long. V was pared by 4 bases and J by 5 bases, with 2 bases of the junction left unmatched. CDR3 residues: CASSYTGDNSPLHF. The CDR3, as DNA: TGTGCCAGCAGCTATACAGGGGATAATTCACCCCTCCACTTT.

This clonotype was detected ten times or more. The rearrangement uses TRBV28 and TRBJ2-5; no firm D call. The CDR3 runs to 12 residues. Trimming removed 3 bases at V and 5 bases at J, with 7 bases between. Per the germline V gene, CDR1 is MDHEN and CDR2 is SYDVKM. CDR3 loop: CASSFVGETQYF. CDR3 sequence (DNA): TGTGCCAGCAGTTTCGTCGGGGAGACCCAGTACTTC.

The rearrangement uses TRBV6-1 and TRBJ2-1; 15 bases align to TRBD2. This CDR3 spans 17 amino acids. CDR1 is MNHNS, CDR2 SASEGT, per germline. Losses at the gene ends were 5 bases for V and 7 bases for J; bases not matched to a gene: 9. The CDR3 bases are TGTGCCAGCAGTCCCCGGACTAGCGGGAGGGCCTTGAATGAGCAGTTCTTC. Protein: CASSPRTSGRALNEQFF.

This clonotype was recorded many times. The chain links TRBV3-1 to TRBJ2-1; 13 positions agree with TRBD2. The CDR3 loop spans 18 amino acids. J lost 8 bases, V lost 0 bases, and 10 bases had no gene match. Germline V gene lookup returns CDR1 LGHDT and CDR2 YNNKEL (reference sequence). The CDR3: CASSQDSWTSGSRYEQFF. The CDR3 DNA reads TGTGCCAGCAGCCAAGACTCCTGGACTAGCGGGAGTAGATATGAGCAGTTCTTC.

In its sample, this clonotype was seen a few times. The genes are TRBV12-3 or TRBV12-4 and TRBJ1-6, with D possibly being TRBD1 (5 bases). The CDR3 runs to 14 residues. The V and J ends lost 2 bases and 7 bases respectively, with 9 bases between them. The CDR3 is CASSLSGGNSPLHF. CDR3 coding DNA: TGTGCCAGCAGTTTATCGGGGGGGAATTCACCCCTCCACTTT.

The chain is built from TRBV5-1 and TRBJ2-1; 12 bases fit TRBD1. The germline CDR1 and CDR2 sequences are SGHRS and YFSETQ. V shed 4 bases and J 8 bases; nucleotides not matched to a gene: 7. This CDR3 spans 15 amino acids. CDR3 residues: CASSTGGTGGDEQFF. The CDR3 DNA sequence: TGCGCCAGCAGCACGGGGGGGACAGGGGGCGATGAGCAGTTCTTC. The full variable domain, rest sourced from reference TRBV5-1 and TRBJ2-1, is KAGVTQTPRYLIKTRGQQVTLSCSPISGHRSVSWYQQTPGQGLQFLFEYFSETQRNKGNFPGRFSGRQFSNSRSEMNVSTLELGDSALYLCASSTGGTGGDEQFFGPGTRLTVL.